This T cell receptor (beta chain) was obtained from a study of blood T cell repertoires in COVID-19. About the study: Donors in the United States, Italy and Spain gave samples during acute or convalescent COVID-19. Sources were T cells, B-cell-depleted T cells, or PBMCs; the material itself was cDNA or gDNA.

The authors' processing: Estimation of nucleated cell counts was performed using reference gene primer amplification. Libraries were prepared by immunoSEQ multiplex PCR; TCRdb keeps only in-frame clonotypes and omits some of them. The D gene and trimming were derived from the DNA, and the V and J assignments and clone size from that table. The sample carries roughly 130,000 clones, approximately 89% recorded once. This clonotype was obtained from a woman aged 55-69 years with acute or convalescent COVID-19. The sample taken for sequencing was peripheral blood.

The CDR3 bases are TGTGCCAGCTCCAGAACGGGGCCGACGGGGGCTAATGAAAAACTGTTTTTT. It encodes CASSRTGPTGANEKLFF. The rearrangement joins TRBV18 to TRBJ1-4; possibly TRBD1 for D (5 bases). This CDR3 spans 17 amino acids. With 6 bases removed from V and 3 bases from J, the gap between germline ends came to 20 bases. The germline V gene has CDR1 KGHSH and CDR2 LQKENI.